What follows describes a single TCR beta chain. Researchers amplified the TCR beta CDR3 regions from RNA transcripts. HTBI primers drove first-round RT-PCR of the TCR CDR3. TCRdb fed the multiplex PCR reads into MiXCR, producing one record per CDR3 protein. The profile shows hundreds of thousands of distinct CDR3 sequences, roughly 20% of them singletons. This sample stems from a study of T cells in Graves' hyperthyroidism and ophthalmopathy. The CDR3 is 15 amino acids. Trimming removed 3 bases from V and 3 bases from J, with 11 bases in between. CDR1 is SGHTA and CDR2 is FQGNSA in the germline V gene.

The TCR sequence derives from a man between 25 and 39 years old with Graves' ophthalmopathy. Material: blood. V usage is TRBV7-2 and J usage is TRBJ1-4; D is possibly TRBD1 (6 bases). The CDR3 loop reads CASSFFGGPNEKLFF. The CDR3 region has the DNA TGTGCCAGCAGCTTTTTTGGGGGCCCTAATGAAAAACTGTTTTTT.